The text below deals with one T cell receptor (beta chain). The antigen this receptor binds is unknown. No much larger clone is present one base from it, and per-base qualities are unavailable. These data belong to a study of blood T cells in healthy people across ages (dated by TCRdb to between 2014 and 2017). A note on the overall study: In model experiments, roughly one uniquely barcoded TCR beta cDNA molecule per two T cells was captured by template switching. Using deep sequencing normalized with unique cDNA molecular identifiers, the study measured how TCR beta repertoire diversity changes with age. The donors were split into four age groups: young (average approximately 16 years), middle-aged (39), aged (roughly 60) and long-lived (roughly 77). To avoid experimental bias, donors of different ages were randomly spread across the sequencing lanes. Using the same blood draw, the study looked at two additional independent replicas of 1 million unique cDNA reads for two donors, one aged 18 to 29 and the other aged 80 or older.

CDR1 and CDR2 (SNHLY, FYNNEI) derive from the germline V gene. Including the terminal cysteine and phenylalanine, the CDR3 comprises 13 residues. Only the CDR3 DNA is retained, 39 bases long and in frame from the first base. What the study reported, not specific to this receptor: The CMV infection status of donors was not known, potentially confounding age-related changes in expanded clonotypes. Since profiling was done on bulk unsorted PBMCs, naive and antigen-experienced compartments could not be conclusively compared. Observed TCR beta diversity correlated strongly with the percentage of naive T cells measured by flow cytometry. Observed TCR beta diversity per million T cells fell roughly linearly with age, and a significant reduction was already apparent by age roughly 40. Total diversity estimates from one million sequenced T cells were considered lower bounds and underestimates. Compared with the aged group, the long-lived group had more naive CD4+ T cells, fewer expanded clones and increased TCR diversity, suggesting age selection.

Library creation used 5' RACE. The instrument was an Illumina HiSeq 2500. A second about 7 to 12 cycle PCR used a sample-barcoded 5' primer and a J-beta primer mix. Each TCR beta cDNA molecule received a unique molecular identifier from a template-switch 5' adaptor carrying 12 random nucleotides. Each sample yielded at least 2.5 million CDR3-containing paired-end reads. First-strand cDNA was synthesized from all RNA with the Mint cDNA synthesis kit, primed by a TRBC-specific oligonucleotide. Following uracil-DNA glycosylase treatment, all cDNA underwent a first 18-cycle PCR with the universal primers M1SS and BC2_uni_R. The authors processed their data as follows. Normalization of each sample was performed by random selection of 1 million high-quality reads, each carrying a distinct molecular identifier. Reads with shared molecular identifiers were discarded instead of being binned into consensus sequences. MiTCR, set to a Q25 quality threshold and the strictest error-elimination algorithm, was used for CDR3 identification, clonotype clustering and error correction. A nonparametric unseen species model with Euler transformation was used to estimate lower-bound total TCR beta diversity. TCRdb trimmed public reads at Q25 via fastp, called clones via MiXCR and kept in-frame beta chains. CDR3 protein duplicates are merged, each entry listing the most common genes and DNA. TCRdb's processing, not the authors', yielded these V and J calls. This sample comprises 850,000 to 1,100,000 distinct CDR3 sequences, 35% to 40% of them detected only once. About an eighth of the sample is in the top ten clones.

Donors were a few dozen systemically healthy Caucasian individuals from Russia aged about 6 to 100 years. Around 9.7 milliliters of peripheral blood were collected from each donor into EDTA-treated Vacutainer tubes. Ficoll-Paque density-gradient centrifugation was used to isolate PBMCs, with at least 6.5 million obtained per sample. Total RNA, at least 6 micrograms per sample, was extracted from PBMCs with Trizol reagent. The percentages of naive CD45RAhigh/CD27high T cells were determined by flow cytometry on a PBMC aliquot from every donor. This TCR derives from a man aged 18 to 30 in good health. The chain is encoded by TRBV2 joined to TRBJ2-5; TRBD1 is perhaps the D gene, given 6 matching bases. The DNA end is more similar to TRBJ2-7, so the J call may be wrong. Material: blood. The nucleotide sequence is TGTGCCAGCAGGACCATAGGGGGAGTCGAGCAGTACTTC. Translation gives CASRTIGGVEQYF.